A single sample gave rise to the 10 T cell receptor beta chains below, sequenced in a study of blood T cell repertoires in COVID-19. Assay used: immunoSEQ multiplex PCR; TCRdb lists only in-frame clones, some missing. The sample carries roughly 50,000 clones, about 85% recorded once. The sample was peripheral blood. The receptors were gathered from a human donor in a cohort sampled during active COVID-19.

This chain links TRBV30 with TRBJ1-4; 7 bases map to TRBD1. Looked up from germline, CDR1 is GTSNPN and CDR2 is SVGIG (reference sequence). V lost 6 bases and J lost 6; bases outside the gene matches: 13. The CDR3 is 15 residues long. CDR3 in amino acids: CACIQNPGGDEKLFF. The CDR3 bases are TGTGCCTGTATTCAAAACCCAGGGGGTGATGAAAAACTGTTTTTT.

This clone was counted a few times. The rearrangement joins TRBV9 to TRBJ2-1, with D tentatively TRBD2 (5 bases). The germline V and J ends were trimmed by 3 bases and 5 bases, with 18 bases remaining between them. The CDR3 is 16 amino acids. Per germline, CDR1 SGDLS and CDR2 YYNGEE. The CDR3 nucleotides are TGTGCCAGCAGCGCCGCGCCGGCTAGCCCAGACAATGAGCAGTTCTTC. Translating it yields CASSAAPASPDNEQFF.

The rearrangement joins TRBV7-2 to TRBJ2-7, with 8 bases that match TRBD1. The CDR3 is 16 residues long. Trimming took 0 bases from V and 2 from J; bases not matched to a gene: 6. CDR1 and CDR2 (germline): SGHTA, FQGNSA. The CDR3 DNA sequence: TGTGCCAGCAGCTTAGCAGGGACAGGCTATCCCTACGAGCAGTACTTC. It codes for CASSLAGTGYPYEQYF.

This clone showed up just a few times. The chain employs TRBV10-2 and TRBJ1-6; possibly TRBD1 for D (6 bases). Trimming stripped 2 bases from V and 10 bases from J, with 12 bases between. The CDR3 spans 14 residues. CDR1 is WSHSY and CDR2 is SAAADI in the germline V gene. Written as DNA, the CDR3 is TGCGCCAGCAGTGAGGTGACAGGCTTCTCACCCCTCCACTTT. Protein product: CASSEVTGFSPLHF.

The sample holds one count of this clone. This chain links TRBV7-2 with TRBJ2-1; TRBD2 matches at 16 bases. The junction had 9 bases not matched to a gene; V was cut back by 5 bases and J by 8 bases. CDR1 is SGHTA, CDR2 FQGNSA, per germline. The CDR3 has 17 amino acids. The CDR3 DNA sequence: TGTGCCAGCAGCATCGGGACTAGCGGGAGGGCCGGCGATGAGCAGTTCTTC. Protein product: CASSIGTSGRAGDEQFF.

The chain links TRBV27 to TRBJ1-2; 7 bases are a match to TRBD1. Germline lookup yields CDR1 MNHEY and CDR2 SMNVEV (reference sequence). Trimming cost V 3 bases and J 1 base; bases outside gene matches: 11. The CDR3 totals 17 residues. CDR3 DNA sequence: TGTGCCAGCAGTTTGCGCATCGGGACAGAATTTAACTATGGCTACACCTTC. This encodes CASSLRIGTEFNYGYTF.

The V call is TRBV6-2 or TRBV6-3, the J call TRBJ2-1, with 7 nucleotides matching TRBD2. The V gene's germline CDR1 is MNHEY and CDR2 SVGEGT. V lost 2 bases to trimming and J lost 5 bases; unmatched junction nucleotides: 15. The CDR3 has 18 residues. The CDR3 spells CASSYPGVFRGRNNEQFF. The DNA for the CDR3 is TGTGCCAGCAGTTACCCGGGCGTATTTCGCGGGAGAAACAATGAGCAGTTCTTC.

This chain uses TRBV3-1 (or the pseudogene TRBV3-2) with TRBJ2-5, with 11 bases matching TRBD1. Germline CDR1 LGHDT, CDR2 YNNKEL (reference sequence). This CDR3 contains 16 residues. Unmatched junction bases numbered 15, after V lost 11 bases and J lost 4 bases. CDR3: CASKWGQGGTLETQYF. The CDR3 DNA is TGTGCCTCGAAGTGGGGACAGGGGGGAACCTTAGAGACCCAGTACTTC.

The V call is TRBV30, the J call TRBJ2-1, with no clear D. This CDR3 is 12 amino acids long. Germline CDR1 and CDR2: GTSNPN and SVGIG (reference sequence). Trimming removed 0 bases from V and 9 bases from J, with 9 bases in between. Here the CDR3 DNA reads TGTGCCTGGAGTGTAGGCGAGGTTGAGCAGTTCTTC. Protein product: CAWSVGEVEQFF.

This chain joins TRBV4-3 and TRBJ2-2; 8 bases are shared with TRBD2. Unmatched junction bases numbered 8, after V lost 1 base and J lost 4 bases. CDR1 and CDR2 (germline): LGHNA, YSLEER. This CDR3 contains 17 residues. CDR3 sequence (DNA): TGCGCCAGCAGCCAAGCCCGCGCGGGAGGAGGCACCGGGGAGCTGTTTTTT. It translates to CASSQARAGGGTGELFF.